The clone carrying this T cell receptor beta chain was picked up a small number of times. Its antigen is unidentified. Amplification used 60 Vbeta primers and 13 Jbeta primers. Data came from immunoSEQ multiplex PCR; TCRdb stores just in-frame clones and leaves some out. Seen here are about 160,000 clones, roughly 70% observed once, and the top ten hold approximately 7.1%. This entry is derived from a study of cytomegalovirus exposure and HLA in healthy donors. From germline, CDR1 is SGHAT and CDR2 FQNNGV. The CDR3 contains 15 residues. V gave up 2 bases and J gave up 2 bases, with 12 bases separating them. Broader study findings: The authors later found TCR association rates varying by HLA locus, with DRB1 most and HLA-C fewest.

The receptor was isolated from a man aged 35-49 years in good health and CMV-seropositive. The sequencing input was PBMCs. The J gene is TRBJ1-2, the V gene TRBV11-2, with D unclear. This CDR3 reads CASSLPPGSNYGYTF. CDR3 nucleotides: TGTGCCAGCAGCTTACCCCCGGGTTCAAACTATGGCTACACCTTC.